This T cell receptor (beta chain) comes out of a study of response to subunit inactivated influenza vaccine. Study outcomes and limitations: Authors suggested each seasonal flu vaccination may recruit only limited numbers of new T cells.

TCRdb called the RT-PCR reads again in MiXCR, with one record for every CDR3 protein. The table lists under 200,000 distinct CDR3 sequences, approximately 11% of them singletons. This clonotype was picked up a small number of times. The antigen is unknown. With 1 base clipped from V and 2 bases from J, the junction kept 3 bases outside the gene matches. Germline values: CDR1 SGHVS, CDR2 FQNEAQ. The CDR3 totals 16 residues. The sample here was CD8+ T cells sorted from PBMCs, taken about 23 months after vaccination. This chain uses TRBV7-8 with TRBJ2-3; 10 bases map to TRBD2. This sequence was found in a man in his fifties or sixties who received an inactivated influenza vaccine. Written as DNA, the CDR3 is TGTGCCAGCAGCTTAGACCTAGCGGGAGTCACAGATACGCAGTATTTT. Protein sequence: CASSLDLAGVTDTQYF.